This TCR beta chain originates from a study of T cell repertoires and HLA-DP antigens. Negative selection yielded untouched CD4+ T cells of average roughly 98% purity. Untouched CD4+ T cells were bead-isolated from PBMC at about 97.7% purity. Study-level points and caveats: Sorted CD137+ clonality was 0.3 to 0.45 for both alloantigens, versus about 0.042 pre-culture.

Comments on this clone: Its antigen is still unknown.

The repertoire was sequenced with immunoSEQ multiplex PCR; TCRdb's copy has only in-frame clones and lacks some. The repertoire holds some 110,000 clones, with over 90% as singletons. CDR3 length: 15 amino acids. The J segment lost 10 bases and the V segment lost 2 bases, leaving 9 bases of the junction unmatched. From germline, CDR1 is SGHRS and CDR2 YFSETQ. The J gene is TRBJ1-6, the V gene TRBV5-1; TRBD1 aligns across 7 bases. This TCR came from a woman aged 18 to 35 in good health and CMV-seronegative. Input material: CD4+ T cells from PBMCs. The CDR3 DNA reads TGCGCCAGCAGCTTAAGGACAGGAGCAGACTCACCCCTCCACTTT. Protein sequence: CASSLRTGADSPLHF.